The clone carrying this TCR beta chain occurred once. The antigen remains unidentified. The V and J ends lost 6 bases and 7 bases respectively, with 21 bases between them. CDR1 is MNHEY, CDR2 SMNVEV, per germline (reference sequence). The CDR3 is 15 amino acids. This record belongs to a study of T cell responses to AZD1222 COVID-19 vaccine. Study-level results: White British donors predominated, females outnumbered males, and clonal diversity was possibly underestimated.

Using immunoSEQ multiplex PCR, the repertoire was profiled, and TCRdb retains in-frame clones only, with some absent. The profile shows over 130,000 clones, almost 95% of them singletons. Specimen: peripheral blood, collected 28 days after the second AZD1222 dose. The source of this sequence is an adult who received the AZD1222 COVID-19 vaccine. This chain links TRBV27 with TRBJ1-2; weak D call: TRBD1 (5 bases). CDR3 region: CASRLSGGLAGGYTF. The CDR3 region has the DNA TGTGCCAGCAGACTCTCGGGGGGTTTAGCGGGTGGCTACACCTTC.